This T cell receptor beta chain comes out of a study of response to subunit inactivated influenza vaccine. Germline V gives CDR1 DFQATT, CDR2 SNEGSKA (reference sequence). The length of the CDR3 is 16 residues. The junction had 11 bases not matched to a gene; V was cut back by 1 base and J by 4 bases. In TCRdb, the RT-PCR reads were re-called with MiXCR into one record per CDR3 protein. The sample carries almost 600,000 distinct CDR3 sequences, approximately 14% recorded once. This clonotype has a count of ten or more. This TCR derives from a middle-aged man who received an inactivated influenza vaccine. This material consisted of PBMCs from blood, taken about 11 days after vaccination. V and J are TRBV20-1 and TRBJ2-7; 9 bases match TRBD2. The CDR3 DNA follows: TGCAGTGCTAGAGTCGGTGGTGCGGGAGGGTTGTACGAGCAGTACTTC. Residues: CSARVGGAGGLYEQYF.